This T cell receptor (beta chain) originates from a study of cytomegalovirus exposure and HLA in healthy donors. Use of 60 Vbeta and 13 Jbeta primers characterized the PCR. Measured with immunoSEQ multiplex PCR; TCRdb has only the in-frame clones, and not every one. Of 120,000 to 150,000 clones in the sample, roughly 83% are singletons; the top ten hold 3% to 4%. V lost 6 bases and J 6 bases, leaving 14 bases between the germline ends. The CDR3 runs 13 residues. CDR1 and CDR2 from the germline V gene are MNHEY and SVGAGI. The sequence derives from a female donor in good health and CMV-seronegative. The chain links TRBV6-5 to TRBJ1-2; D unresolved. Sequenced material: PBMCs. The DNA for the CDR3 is TGTGCCAGCAGAACCCCAGGACTCCATGGCTACACCTTC. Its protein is CASRTPGLHGYTF.